The 23 T cell receptor beta chains in this list originate from one sample, sequenced in a study of breast tumors, draining lymph nodes, adjacent tissues. The lymph nodes were axillary draining lymph nodes from breast cancer patients. TCRdb fed the multiplex PCR reads into MiXCR, producing one record per CDR3 protein. Among approximately 210,000 distinct CDR3 sequences listed, less than 40% were seen once. The sample was axillary lymph node tissue. Receptor source: a female donor with breast cancer. Some clones in this sample may be carry-over from other donors' samples.

The sample holds many counts of this clonotype. The genes are TRBV4-3 and TRBJ2-3; D is undetermined. Trimming stripped 4 bases from V and 0 bases from J, with 8 bases between. The CDR3 is 14 amino acids. Germline V gene data show CDR1 as LGHNA and CDR2 as YSLEER. For the CDR3, the DNA is TGCGCCAGCAGCCCTTCGCGGAGCACAGATACGCAGTATTTT. Amino acids: CASSPSRSTDTQYF.

V is TRBV3-1 and J is TRBJ1-2; TRBD1 agrees at 10 bases. This CDR3 is 16 amino acids long. V trimming: 4 bases; J trimming: 6 bases; junction bases outside the gene matches: 11. The germline V gene encodes CDR1 LGHDT and CDR2 YNNKEL (reference sequence). CDR3 protein: CASSPSPGQGKDGYTF. In nucleotides, the CDR3 is TGTGCCAGCAGCCCTTCTCCGGGACAGGGGAAGGATGGCTACACCTTC.

This clonotype came up many times. V usage is TRBV5-1 and J usage is TRBJ2-3; 7 nucleotides line up with TRBD2. The germline CDR1 and CDR2 sequences are SGHRS and YFSETQ. The CDR3 covers 16 residues. Losses at the gene ends were 0 bases for V and 2 bases for J; bases not matched to a gene: 6. CDR3 coding DNA: TGCGCCAGCAGCTTGGCGGCTAGCGGAGCCACAGATACGCAGTATTTT. Amino acids: CASSLAASGATDTQYF.

The rearrangement uses TRBV18 and TRBJ1-2, with D tentatively TRBD1 (5 bases). The CDR3 is 15 residues long. The germline V gene has CDR1 KGHSH and CDR2 LQKENI. The germline V and J ends were trimmed by 0 bases and 3 bases, with 11 bases remaining between them. Here the CDR3 DNA reads TGTGCCAGCTCACCACCAGGATTGGGGGACTATGGCTACACCTTC. It translates to CASSPPGLGDYGYTF.

The V call is TRBV15, the J call TRBJ2-3; D perhaps matches TRBD2 (7 bases). V shed 9 bases and J shed 5 bases, with 12 bases lying between them. The CDR3 runs 12 residues. CDR1 and CDR2 from the germline V gene are LNHNV and YYDKDF (reference sequence). Here the CDR3 reads CATKGGGDTQYF. Written as DNA, the CDR3 is TGTGCCACTAAAGGGGGGGGAGATACGCAGTATTTT.

The genes are TRBV2 and TRBJ1-3; 8 bases align to TRBD1. This CDR3 comprises 16 residues. V dropped 5 bases and J dropped 3; count of bases not matched to a gene: 9. Per germline, CDR1 SNHLY and CDR2 FYNNEI. In DNA form, the CDR3 reads TGTGCCAGCAGTAAGGACAGGGCGATGTTTGGAAACACCATATATTTT. As protein: CASSKDRAMFGNTIYF.

This clonotype turned up a few times. The rearrangement links TRBV6-6 to TRBJ2-3, with D maybe TRBD2 (6 bases). The CDR3 runs to 17 residues. V shed 0 bases and J shed 0 bases, with 13 bases lying between them. Germline values: CDR1 MNHNY, CDR2 SVGAGI (reference sequence). The CDR3 here is CASSYSGVGGSTDTQYF. For the CDR3, the DNA is TGTGCCAGCAGTTACTCGGGAGTAGGAGGGAGCACAGATACGCAGTATTTT.

This clonotype occurred a few times. The chain has TRBV11-2 and TRBJ2-1, with 7 bases identical to TRBD2. The length of the CDR3 is 18 residues. Germline-derived CDR1 and CDR2 are SGHAT and FQNNGV. V lost 0 bases, J lost 4 bases, and 12 bases stayed unmatched. The DNA for the CDR3 is TGTGCCAGCAGCTTAGATCCCCTCCCCAGGGAGGGGTACAATGAGCAGTTCTTC. Translation: CASSLDPLPREGYNEQFF. Full variable domain (missing parts from reference TRBV11-2 and TRBJ2-1): EAGVAQSPRYKIIEKRQSVAFWCNPISGHATLYWYQQILGQGPKLLIQFQNNGVVDDSQLPKDRFSAERLKGVDSTLKIQPAKLEDSAVYLCASSLDPLPREGYNEQFFGPGTRLTVL.

This clonotype was recorded at least ten times. V is TRBV6-6 and J is TRBJ2-5; D gene uncertain. V was cut by 7 bases and J by 0 bases, with 6 bases left in between. This CDR3 has 12 amino acids. Per the germline V gene, CDR1 is MNHNY and CDR2 is SVGAGI (reference sequence). For the CDR3, the DNA is TGTGCCAGCACTCGGCACCAAGAGACCCAGTACTTC. Protein: CASTRHQETQYF.

This clonotype has a count of ten or more. The chain has TRBV7-2 and TRBJ1-2; D may be TRBD1 (5 bases). Trimming left V 5 bases short and J 4 bases short, with 11 bases between. Germline V gene data show CDR1 as SGHTA and CDR2 as FQGNSA. CDR3 size: 13 residues. The CDR3 region has the DNA TGTGCCAGCAGCGTGGGGCGGGCCTATGGCTACACCTTC. The encoded protein is CASSVGRAYGYTF.

The V gene is TRBV29-1, the J gene TRBJ2-1; the match to TRBD2 covers 12 bases. Germline values: CDR1 SQVTM, CDR2 ANQGSEA. The CDR3 loop spans 14 amino acids. The CDR3 loop is CRRTSGVVYNEQFF. As DNA, the CDR3 is TGCAGACGGACTAGCGGGGTGGTCTACAATGAGCAGTTCTTC.

CDR3 protein: CSARETGPNSPLHF. The CDR3, as DNA: TGCAGTGCTAGAGAAACGGGGCCAAATTCACCCCTCCACTTT. This chain uses TRBV20-1 with TRBJ1-6, with D maybe TRBD1 (5 bases). CDR3 length: 14 residues. Looked up from germline, CDR1 is DFQATT and CDR2 is SNEGSKA (reference sequence). Trimming removed 0 bases from V and 7 bases from J, with 10 bases in between.

The chain is built from TRBV19 and TRBJ2-1, with 10 bases identical to TRBD2. The CDR3 sequence is 16 residues long. The V gene's germline CDR1 is LNHDA and CDR2 SQIVND (reference sequence). V was pared by 3 bases and J by 8 bases, with 10 bases of the junction left unmatched. The chain's CDR3 is CASSITLSGGDYEQFF. CDR3 sequence (DNA): TGTGCCAGTAGTATTACCCTAAGCGGGGGGGATTATGAGCAGTTCTTC.

This clonotype occurred many times. The chain is built from TRBV7-2 and TRBJ2-2; 7 positions match TRBD2. The germline gives CDR1 SGHTA, CDR2 FQGNSA. J lost 5 bases, V lost 3 bases, and 6 bases had no gene match. This CDR3 has 15 amino acids. Here the CDR3 reads CASSFSGGGTGELFF. The CDR3 DNA follows: TGTGCCAGCAGCTTTTCGGGGGGAGGAACCGGGGAGCTGTTTTTT.

The chain combines TRBV15 with TRBJ2-7; TRBD1 matches 12 bases. The CDR3 extends over 16 amino acids. The V gene end was trimmed by 3 bases and the J gene end by 10 bases; junction bases not matched to a gene: 13. CDR1 is LNHNV, CDR2 YYDKDF, per germline (reference sequence). The chain's CDR3 is CATSSSRDRGQGEQYF. CDR3 sequence (DNA): TGTGCCACCAGCAGCTCCCGGGACAGGGGGCAGGGTGAACAGTACTTC.

This clonotype was seen a handful of times. This may come from a read error, since a much larger clone is one base off. The chain joins TRBV20-1 to TRBJ2-6, with D perhaps given as TRBD1 or TRBD2 (5 bases each). The CDR3 runs to 16 residues. Germline CDR1 DFQATT, CDR2 SNEGSKA (reference sequence). The CDR3 spells CSARGPTPSAANVLTF. CDR3 nucleotide sequence: TGCAGTGCTAGGGGACCCACGCCCTCTGCGGCCAACGTCCTGACTTTC.

This clonotype was seen ten or more times. The chain joins TRBV30 to TRBJ1-2; D remains ambiguous. Between the trimmed V and J ends, which lost 2 bases and 2 bases, there was a span of 15 bases. CDR1 is GTSNPN and CDR2 is SVGIG in the germline V gene (reference sequence). This CDR3 has 15 residues. The DNA of the CDR3 is TGTGCCTGGAGTCCTACTTCACTAGGGAACTATGGCTACACCTTC. As protein: CAWSPTSLGNYGYTF.

This clonotype occurred a few times. The chain joins TRBV7-8 to TRBJ2-5; D gene uncertain. V lost 1 base to trimming and J lost 2 bases, with 5 bases between them. Germline assignment: CDR1 SGHVS and CDR2 FQNEAQ. This CDR3 spans 13 amino acids. CDR3 DNA: TGTGCCAGCAGCTTAGAACAGCAAGAGACCCAGTACTTC. This sequence encodes CASSLEQQETQYF.

This clonotype was picked up many times. The V and J genes are TRBV14 and TRBJ2-3, with 7 nucleotides matching TRBD1. Trimming cost V 0 bases and J 1 base; bases outside gene matches: 1. This CDR3 comprises 15 residues. Germline-derived CDR1 and CDR2 are SGHDN and FVKESK. As DNA, the CDR3 is TGTGCCAGCAGCCAAGAGGACAGGCGCACAGATACGCAGTATTTT. Translated: CASSQEDRRTDTQYF.

This clonotype was seen many times. V is TRBV12-5 and J is TRBJ1-2; 12 bases map to TRBD1. Germline V gene sequence: CDR1 LGHNT, CDR2 FRNRAP. With 6 bases clipped from V and 4 bases from J, the junction kept 6 bases outside the gene matches. The length of the CDR3 is 15 residues. DNA of the CDR3: TGTGCTAGTGGGGGGACAGGGGGCGTTATCTATGGCTACACCTTC. As protein: CASGGTGGVIYGYTF.

This chain joins TRBV20-1 and TRBJ1-3; weak D call: TRBD1 (6 bases). Trimming took off 6 bases at V and 0 bases at J, with 15 bases between the two ends. The CDR3 has 15 amino acids. Germline CDR1 reads DFQATT; CDR2 reads SNEGSKA (reference sequence). CDR3 sequence reads: CSASGGGFSGNTIYF. The CDR3 DNA reads as TGCAGTGCCAGCGGGGGCGGATTCTCTGGAAACACCATATATTTT.

The count of this clonotype is one. The chain is built from TRBV25-1 and TRBJ2-2; 12 nucleotides match TRBD2. CDR3 size: 17 residues. Per the germline V gene, CDR1 is MGHDK and CDR2 is SYGVNS. The junction had 4 bases not matched to a gene; V was cut back by 4 bases and J by 1 base. The CDR3 DNA sequence: TGTGCCAGCAGTGCTGCTAGCGGGGGGGTGAACACCGGGGAGCTGTTTTTT. Translated: CASSAASGGVNTGELFF.

At least ten counts were recorded for this clonotype. In DNA form, the CDR3 reads TGTGCCAGCAGCCAACACACAGATACGCAGTATTTT. Protein product: CASSQHTDTQYF. The rearrangement uses TRBV3-1 and TRBJ2-3; D not certain. Per germline, CDR1 LGHDT and CDR2 YNNKEL (reference sequence). The V end was cut by 2 bases, the J end by 2 bases, with 2 bases between. The CDR3 length is 12 residues.